Here is one T cell receptor beta chain with its context. Its antigen is unknown. Nothing much larger sits one base from this clone, and base qualities are not available. Each donor gave one peripheral blood draw, averaging approximately 120 mL, which was collected into heparinised tubes. A BD FACSAria II and a panel including CD45RO, CCR7, CD25, CD127, CD95 and CD27 were used to sort naive, central memory, regulatory and stem cell-like memory CD4+ T cells. All sorted populations exceeded 95% purity. PBMCs were isolated right away by Lymphoprep density gradient centrifugation and were stained directly, without culture. So that batch effects would be minimized, each experiment stained and sorted samples in pairs, pairing one healthy donor with one patient. The data were obtained in a study of beta chain features in type 1 diabetes (dated by TCRdb to the late 2010s). With regard to the full study: Mean age, gender distribution, total cell number and subset yield did not differ between patients and healthy donors. A total of 100 million to 110 million sorted cells were examined across all samples, and a strong correlation was observed between cell number per subset and RNA yield. The study compared TCRB repertoires of sorted circulating CD4+ T cell subsets between recently diagnosed type 1 diabetes patients and matched healthy donors. Regulatory and stem cell-like memory subsets were isolated from only 8 patients and roughly 8 healthy donors, whereas naive and central memory subsets came from all 28 donors.

The entire isolated RNA was reverse transcribed using the High Capacity cDNA Reverse Transcription Kit, and thus expressed TCRB transcripts were sequenced. Deep immunoSEQ sequencing was performed on naive, central memory and regulatory T cell samples, with an average of roughly 3.5 million total reads per sample. Sorted cells were lysed in RLT buffer and RNA was extracted with DNase-treated RNeasy Micro or Mini kits, depending on cell number. To prevent cross-contamination, every cell subset was processed on its own, while patient and healthy donor samples were processed together. Using the immunoSEQ multiplex PCR, TCRB sequences were amplified from cDNA into 87-bp fragments spanning the CDR3 region. The amplicons were sequenced using the Illumina HiSeq platform. On the authors' methods: Synthetic template baselines were used to correct PCR bias computationally, reads within Hamming distance 2 were collapsed together, and singletons that could not be merged were discarded. Reads were aligned against IMGT to assign V, D and J genes, CDR3 length and insertions or deletions at six rearrangement sites. Clonotype counts were normalized to sorted cell number within each subset before computing true diversity and Gini coefficients with the tcR R package. The overlap coefficient, calculated on TCRB nucleotide sequences, was used to measure repertoire sharing. Out-of-frame TCRB sequences from naive cells were analyzed as a proxy for the pre-selection repertoire. The table was pulled from immuneACCESS by TCRdb, which kept in-frame rearrangements only. Such tables lose some clones; where checked, under half of the loss comes from unresolved V genes, and the rest has no known cause. The DNA gave D and trimming, while V, J and clone size come from that table. This sample is represented by a few hundred thousand clones; 11% of them were singletons. Clones ranked in the top ten supply over 0.015% of the sample.

Broad study findings and their caveats: Naive, central memory and regulatory TCRB repertoires appeared to be more alike among patients than among healthy donors. Because cDNA was sequenced instead of genomic DNA, activated cells with high expression could be over-represented, although the groups did not differ in activation or CD3 levels. Fewer insertions and more nucleotide deletions at VDJ recombination sites were observed in patients with type 1 diabetes, implying thymic rearrangement abnormalities. Shorter templates might be favored by PCR, yet because patient and control samples were amplified and corrected together, any such skew would affect both groups equally. In all four CD4+ subsets, TCRB CDR3 length was moderately but significantly shorter in type 1 diabetes patients. HLA sub-analyses involved small numbers of individuals, so any influence of HLA type on TCRB rearrangement remained unresolved.

The CDR3 holds 14 amino acids from the cysteine to the phenylalanine. Only the CDR3 portion is preserved as DNA: 42 bases, with reading frame beginning at the first base. Unmatched junction bases come to 3, with V trimmed by 3 bases and J by 2 bases. The germline V gene supplies CDR1 KGHSH and CDR2 LQKENI. The clonotype comes from a man in his thirties or forties with type 1 diabetes. The rearrangement joined TRBV18 to TRBJ1-1; 7 central nucleotides agree with TRBD1. Source material: naive CD4+ T cells from blood. The label giving this sample's cell subset or site can be read as: true naive CD4+ T cells. The nucleotide sequence is TGTGCCAGCTCACCCACAGGGGATAACACTGAAGCTTTCTTT. It encodes CASSPTGDNTEAFF.